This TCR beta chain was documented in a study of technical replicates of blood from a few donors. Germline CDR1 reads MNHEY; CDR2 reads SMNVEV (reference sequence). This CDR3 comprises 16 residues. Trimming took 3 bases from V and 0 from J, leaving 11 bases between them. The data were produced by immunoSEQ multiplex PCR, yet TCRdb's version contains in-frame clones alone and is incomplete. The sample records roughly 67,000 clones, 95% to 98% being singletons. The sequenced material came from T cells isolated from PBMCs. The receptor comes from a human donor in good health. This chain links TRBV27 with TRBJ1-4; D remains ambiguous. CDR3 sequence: CASSFTWSATNEKLFF. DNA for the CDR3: TGTGCCAGCAGTTTCACATGGAGTGCAACTAATGAAAAACTGTTTTTT.